This T cell receptor beta chain was obtained from a study of response to subunit inactivated influenza vaccine. Notes on this clonotype: Its antigen is still unknown.

V lost 0 bases and J 10 bases, leaving 10 bases between the germline ends. The CDR3 is 13 residues long. Germline V gene sequence: CDR1 SGHRS, CDR2 YFSETQ. Findings and limits, study-wide: Few new T cells, the authors suggested, are recruited by each seasonal influenza vaccination.

MiXCR was run by TCRdb on the RT-PCR reads, yielding one entry per CDR3 protein. This sample yields about 540,000 distinct CDR3 sequences, of which around 25% are seen a single time; under 3.5% belongs to the top ten. These sequences were also reported in another study, on T cells expressing NK-cell markers. In that study: Beta-chain TCR cDNA was generated via 5'RACE template switching with UMIs. The leading position in the CD3+CD56-NKG2C+ fraction of several donors also went to these clonotypes.

The source material was CD4+ T cells sorted from PBMCs, sampled roughly 13 days after vaccination. This chain joins TRBV5-1 and TRBJ1-4, with D uncertain. The clonotype originates from a man in his forties or fifties who received an inactivated influenza vaccine. The CDR3 DNA sequence: TGCGCCAGCAGCTTGGACAGAATCGGAAAACTGTTTTTT. This translates into CASSLDRIGKLFF.